The rows below give T cell receptor beta chains drawn from one sample of a study of blood T cells in healthy people across ages. TCRdb processed the 5' RACE reads anew with MiXCR; each CDR3 protein has one entry. The sample contains nearly 1 million distinct CDR3 sequences, just over 50% of which appear only once. Sequenced: blood. These TCRs come from a woman aged 55-69 years in good health. Each CDR3 is given with its conserved first and last residue. Fields, in order: V gene, J gene, D gene, clone size, CDR3 protein, CDR3 DNA. The D gene is left open where the match is weak. Size values are once, few and many counts, or a class for expanded clones, and some rows have none.

V gene: TRBV7-9
J gene: TRBJ2-5
D gene: .
clone size: .
CDR3 protein: CASSLGGGASRTRQETQYF
CDR3 DNA: TGTGCCAGCAGCTTAGGAGGGGGTGCCTCCAGGACTCGACAAGAGACCCAGTACTTC

V gene: TRBV12-3/TRBV12-4
J gene: TRBJ2-1
D gene: TRBD2
clone size: many
CDR3 protein: CASKASGMNEQFF
CDR3 DNA: TGTGCCAGCAAGGCTAGCGGGATGAATGAGCAGTTCTTC

V gene: TRBV7-2
J gene: TRBJ2-6
D gene: TRBD1
clone size: .
CDR3 protein: CASRTGTGSGANVLTF
CDR3 DNA: TGTGCCAGCAGAACCGGGACAGGGTCTGGGGCCAACGTCCTGACTTTC

V gene: TRBV3-1
J gene: TRBJ1-1
D gene: .
clone size: .
CDR3 protein: CASSQELRRYRGRYTEAFF
CDR3 DNA: TGTGCCAGCAGCCAAGAACTCAGAAGGTATAGGGGACGCTACACTGAAGCTTTCTTT

V gene: TRBV5-1
J gene: TRBJ2-5
D gene: .
clone size: few
CDR3 protein: CASSLGWKGETQYF
CDR3 DNA: TGCGCCAGCAGCTTGGGTTGGAAGGGAGAGACCCAGTACTTC

V gene: TRBV6-5
J gene: TRBJ2-7
D gene: .
clone size: few
CDR3 protein: CASNLVASSYEQYF
CDR3 DNA: TGTGCCAGCAATTTGGTTGCTAGCAGCTACGAGCAGTACTTC

V gene: TRBV29-1
J gene: TRBJ2-1
D gene: .
clone size: few
CDR3 protein: CSVEGLASGNEQFF
CDR3 DNA: TGCAGCGTTGAAGGTCTAGCATCGGGTAATGAGCAGTTCTTC

V gene: TRBV15
J gene: TRBJ2-7
D gene: .
clone size: .
CDR3 protein: CATSSRLGGIPPGAYEQYF
CDR3 DNA: TGTGCCACCAGCTCCCGATTGGGCGGGATCCCCCCAGGGGCTTACGAGCAGTACTTC

V gene: TRBV27
J gene: TRBJ2-3
D gene: .
clone size: .
CDR3 protein: CASSGGTADTQYF
CDR3 DNA: TGTGCCAGCAGTGGGGGGACCGCAGATACGCAGTATTTT

V gene: TRBV18
J gene: TRBJ2-3
D gene: .
clone size: few
CDR3 protein: CASSRLPTDTQYF
CDR3 DNA: TGTGCCAGCTCACGACTTCCCACAGATACGCAGTATTTT

V gene: TRBV29-1
J gene: TRBJ2-1
D gene: TRBD2
clone size: once
CDR3 protein: CSALAERYNEQFF
CDR3 DNA: TGCAGCGCTCTAGCGGAGCGATACAATGAGCAGTTCTTC

V gene: TRBV6-6
J gene: TRBJ2-3
D gene: TRBD1
clone size: few
CDR3 protein: CASMGTDTDTQYF
CDR3 DNA: TGTGCCAGCATGGGGACAGACACAGATACGCAGTATTTT

V gene: TRBV6-2/TRBV6-3
J gene: TRBJ2-5
D gene: TRBD2
clone size: .
CDR3 protein: CASRQSPGLALLYF
CDR3 DNA: TGTGCCAGCAGACAATCTCCGGGACTAGCCCTCCTGTACTTC

V gene: TRBV20-1
J gene: TRBJ2-7
D gene: .
clone size: .
CDR3 protein: CSARDTSGPTYEQYF
CDR3 DNA: TGCAGTGCTAGAGATACGTCGGGACCGACCTACGAGCAGTACTTC

V gene: TRBV5-1
J gene: TRBJ2-7
D gene: .
clone size: .
CDR3 protein: CASSFREAGRPFYEQYF
CDR3 DNA: TGCGCCAGCAGCTTTAGAGAGGCAGGCCGCCCGTTTTACGAGCAGTACTTC

V gene: TRBV12-3/TRBV12-4
J gene: TRBJ2-7
D gene: TRBD2
clone size: .
CDR3 protein: CASRKAGGIYEQYF
CDR3 DNA: TGTGCCAGCAGAAAAGCGGGAGGGATTTACGAGCAGTACTTC

V gene: TRBV4-1
J gene: TRBJ2-7
D gene: .
clone size: .
CDR3 protein: CASSPNPQGGYEQYF
CDR3 DNA: TGCGCCAGCAGCCCGAACCCACAGGGCGGCTACGAGCAGTACTTC

V gene: TRBV20-1
J gene: TRBJ2-7
D gene: TRBD1
clone size: .
CDR3 protein: CSATGQGNYEQYF
CDR3 DNA: TGCAGTGCTACAGGACAGGGAAACTACGAGCAGTACTTC

V gene: TRBV3-1
J gene: TRBJ1-4
D gene: TRBD1
clone size: .
CDR3 protein: CASSPWSGRGYEKLFF
CDR3 DNA: TGTGCCAGCAGCCCCTGGAGTGGCAGGGGGTATGAAAAACTGTTTTTT

V gene: TRBV25-1
J gene: TRBJ1-2
D gene: .
clone size: .
CDR3 protein: CASSEWATYGYTF
CDR3 DNA: TGTGCCAGCAGTGAGTGGGCCACCTATGGCTACACCTTC

V gene: TRBV21-1
J gene: TRBJ2-7
D gene: .
clone size: few
CDR3 protein: CATGDKTSYEQYF
CDR3 DNA: TGTGCCACTGGGGACAAGACGTCCTACGAGCAGTACTTC

V gene: TRBV2
J gene: TRBJ2-2
D gene: TRBD2
clone size: .
CDR3 protein: CASSVRVAGNTGELFF
CDR3 DNA: TGTGCCAGCAGTGTCAGGGTAGCGGGGAACACCGGGGAGCTGTTTTTT

V gene: TRBV20-1
J gene: TRBJ1-4
D gene: TRBD1
clone size: .
CDR3 protein: CSANLGQGDEKLFF
CDR3 DNA: TGCAGTGCTAATCTGGGACAGGGCGATGAAAAACTGTTTTTT

V gene: TRBV20-1
J gene: TRBJ2-4
D gene: .
clone size: few
CDR3 protein: CSARAATIAKNIQYF
CDR3 DNA: TGCAGTGCTAGAGCTGCTACAATAGCCAAAAACATTCAGTACTTC